This T cell receptor (beta chain) was identified during a study of T cells after yellow fever vaccination. CDR3 size: 15 residues. The V gene lost 6 bases and the J gene lost 5 bases, with 14 bases spanning the gap. Germline CDR1 is MNHEY and CDR2 is SVGAGI. TCRdb reanalysed the 5' RACE reads using MiXCR and keeps one entry per CDR3 protein. Seen here are some 300,000 distinct CDR3 sequences, less than 9.5% observed once, and the top ten hold about 3.5%. The sample in question was CD4+ T cells sorted from PBMCs, obtained 5 days after the yellow fever booster vaccination. This receptor was obtained from a man aged 18 to 29 who received the YFV17D yellow fever vaccine. The J gene is TRBJ1-6, the V gene TRBV6-5; the D is unclear. The CDR3 DNA follows: TGTGCCAGCAGAGTTACATTTGCAGATAATTCACCCCTCCACTTT. Protein: CASRVTFADNSPLHF.